The 9 T cell receptor beta chains in this list originate from one sample, sequenced in a study of metastatic and nonmetastatic thyroid tumors. Among the patients, none had received any treatment before thyroid surgery. TCRdb reanalyzed the PCR reads via MiXCR. The table lists about 59,000 clones, 15% to 20% of them singletons, with over 8.5% in the top ten. Sequenced: blood. All receptors come from a male donor with papillary thyroid cancer or a benign thyroid nodule (not recorded which). Some clones in this sample may be carry-over from other donors' samples.

This clone was seen a few times. A much more abundant neighbour one base away suggests this may be a read error. This chain uses TRBV6-5 with TRBJ2-4; TRBD2 agrees at 8 bases. The CDR3 consists of 14 residues. From germline, CDR1 is MNHEY and CDR2 SVGAGI. The V segment lost 4 bases and the J segment 5 bases; nucleotides outside the gene matches: 4. The CDR3 nucleotides are TGTGCCAGCAGTTGCGGGGGGCGGGAAAACATTCAGTACTTC. It encodes CASSCGGRENIQYF.

At least ten counts were recorded for this clone. The chain employs TRBV6-1 and TRBJ2-2, with TRBD1 matching 7 bases. After removal of 8 bases from V and 4 bases from J, the junction contained 10 bases not matched to a gene. Per the germline V gene, CDR1 is MNHNS and CDR2 is SASEGT. The CDR3 is 15 residues long. The CDR3 region is CASRSRTGTTGELFF. As DNA, the CDR3 is TGTGCCAGCCGTTCTAGGACAGGCACCACCGGGGAGCTGTTTTTT.

This clone was found many times. The chain carries TRBV4-1 and TRBJ2-7; a possible D gene is TRBD1 (5 bases). The CDR3 covers 18 residues. V dropped 5 bases and J dropped 1 base, with 24 bases sitting between them. Germline V CDR1 and CDR2: MGHRA, YSYEKL. This CDR3 reads CASSEGAPLRDFSYEQYF. In DNA, the CDR3 is TGCGCCAGCAGCGAAGGGGCCCCCCTCCGAGACTTTTCCTACGAGCAGTACTTC.

This clone was counted a few times. This clone may be a read error of a much larger clone one base away. This sequence joins TRBV13 and TRBJ2-7, with D tentatively TRBD2 (6 bases). V was pared by 4 bases and J by 4 bases, with 17 bases between. This CDR3 comprises 15 residues. CDR1 is PRHDT, CDR2 FYEKMQ, per germline (reference sequence). The CDR3 sequence is CASSSQIAEAYEQYV. CDR3 in DNA: TGTGCCAGCAGCTCCCAGATAGCGGAGGCTTACGAGCAGTACGTC.

This clone turned up a few times. The V and J genes are TRBV2 and TRBJ1-2, with no clear D. The V end lost 2 bases, the J end lost 8 bases, and 18 bases lay between the germline ends. The germline V gene has CDR1 SNHLY and CDR2 FYNNEI. There are 15 residues in the CDR3. The CDR3 DNA reads as TGTGCCAGCAGTGAATGGTCTGGATCCCTAGGCGGCTACACCTTC. Translated, it gives CASSEWSGSLGGYTF.

This clone was counted many times. This chain joins TRBV19 and TRBJ1-4; TRBD1 aligns across 8 bases. This CDR3 is built from 14 residues. The junction had 10 bases not matched to a gene; V was cut back by 8 bases and J by 8 bases. The germline V gene encodes CDR1 LNHDA and CDR2 SQIVND (reference sequence). CDR3 region: CASSGTGVGEKLFF. CDR3 DNA sequence: TGTGCCAGTTCCGGGACAGGAGTTGGAGAAAAACTGTTTTTT.

About this clone: Here the CDR3 omits its conserved ending phenylalanine or tryptophan, so a read error is the likely source. V and J are TRBV5-6 and TRBJ2-7; D perhaps matches TRBD2 (5 bases). The germline V gene encodes CDR1 SGHDT and CDR2 YYEEEE. This CDR3 has 17 residues. The CDR3 nucleotides are TGTGCCAGCAGATTGGAAGATCAGCGGAGCAGCTCCTACGAGCAGTACTTA. Protein product: CASRLEDQRSSSYEQYL.

A word on this clone: A much more abundant neighbour one base away suggests this may be a read error. V gene TRBV11-1 combines with J gene TRBJ2-1; a possible D gene is TRBD1 (6 bases). This CDR3 has 15 residues. V lost 1 base and J lost 12, with 19 bases in between. Germline-derived CDR1 and CDR2 are SGHAT and FQDESV (reference sequence). CDR3 protein: CASSLGCTGYKAQFF. For the CDR3, the DNA is TGTGCCAGCAGCTTAGGGTGTACAGGGTATAAGGCGCAGTTCTTC.

This clone was counted only a few times. CDR3 bases: TGCGCCAGCAGACTCGGGAATAGGGATGGGCAGTACTTC. Its protein product is CASRLGNRDGQYF. The chain employs TRBV10-2 and TRBJ2-7, with a possible D match to TRBD2 (5 bases). Germline assignment: CDR1 WSHSY and CDR2 SAAADI. The germline V and J ends were trimmed by 6 bases and 9 bases, with 18 bases remaining between them. There are 13 residues in the CDR3.